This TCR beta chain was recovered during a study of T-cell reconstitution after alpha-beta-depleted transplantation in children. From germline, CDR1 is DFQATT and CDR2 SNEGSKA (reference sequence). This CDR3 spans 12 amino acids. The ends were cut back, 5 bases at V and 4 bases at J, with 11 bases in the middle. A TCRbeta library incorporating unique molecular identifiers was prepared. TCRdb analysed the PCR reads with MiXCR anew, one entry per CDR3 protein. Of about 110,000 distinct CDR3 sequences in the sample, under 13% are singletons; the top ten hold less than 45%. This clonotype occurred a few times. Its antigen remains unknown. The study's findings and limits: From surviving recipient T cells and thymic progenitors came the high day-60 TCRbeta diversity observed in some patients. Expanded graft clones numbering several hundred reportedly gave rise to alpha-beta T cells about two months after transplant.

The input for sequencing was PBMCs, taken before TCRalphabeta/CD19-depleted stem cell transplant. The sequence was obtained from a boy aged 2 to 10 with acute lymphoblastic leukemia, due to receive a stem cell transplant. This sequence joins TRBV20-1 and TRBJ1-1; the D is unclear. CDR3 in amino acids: CSAAGPLTEAFF. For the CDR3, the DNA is TGCAGTGCTGCCGGGCCGCTCACTGAAGCTTTCTTT.